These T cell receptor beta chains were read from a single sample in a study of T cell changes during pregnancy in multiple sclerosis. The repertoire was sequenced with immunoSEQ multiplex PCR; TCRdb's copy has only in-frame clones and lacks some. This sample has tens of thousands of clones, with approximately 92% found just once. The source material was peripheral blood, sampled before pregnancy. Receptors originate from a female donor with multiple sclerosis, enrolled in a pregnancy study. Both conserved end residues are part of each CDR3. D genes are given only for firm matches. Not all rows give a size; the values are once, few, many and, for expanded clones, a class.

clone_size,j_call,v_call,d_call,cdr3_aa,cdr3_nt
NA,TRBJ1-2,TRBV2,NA,CASQQGNYGYTF,TGTGCCAGCCAACAGGGAAACTATGGCTACACCTTC
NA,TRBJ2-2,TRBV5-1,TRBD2,CASSLEGLARTGELFF,TGCGCCAGCAGCTTGGAGGGACTAGCGCGCACCGGGGAGCTGTTTTTT
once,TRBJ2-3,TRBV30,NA,CAWSWLERYGVDTQYF,TGTGCCTGGAGTTGGCTGGAGCGGTACGGCGTAGATACGCAGTATTTT
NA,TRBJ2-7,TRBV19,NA,CASSIGWRDEQYF,TGTGCCAGTAGTATAGGGTGGAGGGACGAGCAGTACTTC
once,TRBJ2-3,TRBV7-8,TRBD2,CASSVILAGGPDTQYF,TGTGCCAGCAGCGTAATCCTAGCGGGAGGGCCAGATACGCAGTATTTT
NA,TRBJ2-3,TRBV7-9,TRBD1,CASSSDFGQGEADTQYF,TGTGCCAGCAGCTCCGATTTTGGACAGGGTGAAGCCGATACGCAGTATTTT
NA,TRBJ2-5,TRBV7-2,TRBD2,CASSSSGRNQETQYF,TGTGCCAGCAGCTCTAGCGGGAGGAATCAAGAGACCCAGTACTTC
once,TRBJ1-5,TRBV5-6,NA,CASSQGQRLNQPQHF,TGTGCCAGCAGCCAAGGACAGAGGCTCAATCAGCCCCAGCATTTT
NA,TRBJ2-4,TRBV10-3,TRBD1,CAISESRSGQGLAKNIQYF,TGTGCCATCAGTGAGTCGAGATCGGGACAGGGGCTAGCCAAAAACATTCAGTACTTC
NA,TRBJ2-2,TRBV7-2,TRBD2,CASSLRTSGRELFF,TGTGCCAGCAGCCTCCGGACTAGCGGGAGGGAGCTGTTTTTT
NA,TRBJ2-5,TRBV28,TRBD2,CASSTAFSGRAGETQYF,TGTGCCAGCAGCACTGCCTTTAGCGGGAGGGCCGGAGAGACCCAGTACTTC
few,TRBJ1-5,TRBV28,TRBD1,CASSLGTGVAFSNQPQHF,TGTGCCAGCAGTTTGGGGACAGGGGTCGCCTTTAGCAATCAGCCCCAGCATTTT
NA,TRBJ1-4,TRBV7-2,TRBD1,CASSETGQVLHEKLFF,TGTGCCAGCAGCGAAACCGGACAGGTTTTGCATGAAAAACTGTTTTTT
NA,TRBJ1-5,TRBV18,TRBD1,CASSPQPGGKFNQPQHF,TGTGCCAGCTCACCTCAGCCAGGGGGCAAATTCAATCAGCCCCAGCATTTT
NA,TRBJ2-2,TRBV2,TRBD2,CASRNPLAGEGTGELFF,TGTGCCAGCAGGAATCCTCTAGCGGGAGAGGGGACCGGGGAGCTGTTTTTT
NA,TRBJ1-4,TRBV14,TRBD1,CASSQPGTGPKGEKLFF,TGTGCCAGCAGCCAACCCGGGACAGGGCCCAAGGGGGAAAAACTGTTTTTT
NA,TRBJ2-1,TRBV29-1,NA,CSVELAYDNEQFF,TGCAGCGTCGAACTAGCTTACGACAATGAGCAGTTCTTC
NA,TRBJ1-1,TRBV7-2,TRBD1,CASSLHRGLGLNTEAFF,TGTGCCAGCAGCCTCCACAGGGGCCTAGGGTTGAACACTGAAGCTTTCTTT
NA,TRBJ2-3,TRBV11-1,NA,CASSPLGREGTDTQYF,TGTGCCAGCAGCCCCCTGGGGCGGGAAGGCACAGATACGCAGTATTTT
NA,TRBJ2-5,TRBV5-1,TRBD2,CASSVNSGSGETQYF,TGCGCCAGCAGCGTGAATAGCGGGAGTGGGGAGACCCAGTACTTC
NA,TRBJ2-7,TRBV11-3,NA,CASSSLTGSEQYF,TGTGCCAGCAGCTCACTGACAGGTTCCGAGCAGTACTTC
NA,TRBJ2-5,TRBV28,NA,CASSKDGGTQETQYF,TGTGCCAGCAGTAAGGACGGAGGGACCCAAGAGACCCAGTACTTC
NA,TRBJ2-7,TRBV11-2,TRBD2,CASSLGLAGGYEQYF,TGTGCCAGCAGCTTAGGCCTAGCGGGAGGTTACGAGCAGTACTTC
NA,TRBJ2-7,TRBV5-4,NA,CASSFTVTYEQYF,TGTGCCAGCAGCTTTACGGTAACCTACGAGCAGTACTTC
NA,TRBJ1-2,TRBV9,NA,CASSVEPGTNYGYTF,TGTGCCAGCAGCGTAGAGCCAGGGACTAACTATGGCTACACCTTC
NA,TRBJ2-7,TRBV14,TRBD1,CASNWDSNSYEQYF,TGTGCCAGCAACTGGGACAGTAACTCCTACGAGCAGTACTTC
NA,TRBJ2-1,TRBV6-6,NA,CASSLYNEQFF,TGTGCCAGCAGCCTTTACAATGAGCAGTTCTTC
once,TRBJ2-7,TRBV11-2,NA,CASRPIRGPEEQYF,TGTGCCAGCAGACCGATCCGAGGCCCGGAAGAGCAGTACTTC
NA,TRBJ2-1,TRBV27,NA,CASSTPRDSYNEQFF,TGTGCCAGCAGCACCCCTCGCGACTCCTACAATGAGCAGTTCTTC
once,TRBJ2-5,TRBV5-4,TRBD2,CASSFSAGGDETQYF,TGTGCCAGCAGCTTCTCCGCGGGAGGTGATGAGACCCAGTACTTC
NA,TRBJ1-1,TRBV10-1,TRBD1,CASSPGTGNTEAFF,TGCGCCAGCAGTCCCGGGACAGGGAACACTGAAGCTTTCTTT
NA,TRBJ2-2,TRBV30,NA,CAWSVKVAPQAGELFF,TGTGCCTGGAGTGTAAAGGTGGCCCCCCAGGCCGGGGAGCTGTTTTTT
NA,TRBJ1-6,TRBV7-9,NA,CASSCCGGGNSPLHF,TGTGCCAGCAGCTGCTGCGGGGGCGGGAATTCACCCCTCCACTTT
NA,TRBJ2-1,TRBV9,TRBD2,CASSPRSSGRSNEQFF,TGTGCCAGCAGCCCGCGTTCTAGCGGGAGGTCCAATGAGCAGTTCTTC
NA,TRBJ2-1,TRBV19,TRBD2,CASSIWPSLAGASYNEQFF,TGTGCCAGTAGTATATGGCCGAGCCTAGCGGGAGCATCCTACAATGAGCAGTTCTTC
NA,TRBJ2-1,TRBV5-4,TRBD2,CASSPGTSGGQALPNEQFF,TGTGCCAGCAGCCCCGGGACTAGCGGGGGGCAAGCCTTACCCAATGAGCAGTTCTTC
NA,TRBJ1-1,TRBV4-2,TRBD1,CASSQWTGGGTEAFF,TGTGCCAGCAGCCAATGGACAGGGGGCGGAACTGAAGCTTTCTTT
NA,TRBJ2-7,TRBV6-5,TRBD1,CASRTFGTGWYEQYF,TGTGCCAGCAGAACCTTCGGGACAGGGTGGTACGAGCAGTACTTC
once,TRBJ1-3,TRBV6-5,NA,CASRSGTGNTIYF,TGTGCCAGCAGGTCCGGGACTGGAAACACCATATATTTT
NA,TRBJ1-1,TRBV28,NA,CASSTIGGNTEAFF,TGTGCCAGCAGTACAATCGGGGGGAACACTGAAGCTTTCTTT
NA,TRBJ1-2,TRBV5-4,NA,CASSQAHTYGYTF,TGTGCCAGCAGCCAGGCCCATACCTATGGCTACACCTTC
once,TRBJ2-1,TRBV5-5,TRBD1,CASSSWTGPFF,TGTGCCAGCAGCTCCTGGACAGGGCCCTTCTTC
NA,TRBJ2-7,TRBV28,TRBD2,CASRSSSGSHREQYF,TGTGCCAGCAGATCATCTAGCGGGAGTCATAGGGAGCAGTACTTC
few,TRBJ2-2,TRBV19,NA,CASSITVVGTGELFF,TGTGCCAGTAGTATCACTGTTGTCGGGACCGGGGAGCTGTTTTTT
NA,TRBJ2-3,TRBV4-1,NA,CASSHPTGSTDTQYF,TGCGCCAGCAGCCACCCGACAGGAAGCACAGATACGCAGTATTTT